A single sample is the source of the 18 T cell receptor beta chains below, sequenced in a study of blood T cell repertoires in COVID-19. Sequenced by immunoSEQ multiplex PCR; TCRdb stores in-frame clones only, minus some. The sample contains more than 85,000 clones, over 75% of which appear only once. The sequenced material came from peripheral blood. These receptor sequences come from a woman aged 45-65 years with acute or convalescent COVID-19.

This chain joins TRBV30 and TRBJ1-6, with 7 positions matching TRBD1. This CDR3 has 17 amino acids. Per germline, CDR1 GTSNPN and CDR2 SVGIG (reference sequence). V lost 1 base and J lost 0; bases outside the gene matches: 6. CDR3 sequence: CAWSAGRGSSYNSPLHF. In DNA, the CDR3 is TGTGCCTGGAGTGCGGGCAGGGGGAGCTCCTATAATTCACCCCTCCACTTT.

This chain joins TRBV7-8 and TRBJ2-7, with TRBD1 matching 7 bases. Unmatched junction bases numbered 3, after V lost 4 bases and J lost 3 bases. This CDR3 contains 13 residues. Germline CDR1 is SGHVS and CDR2 is FQNEAQ. The CDR3 DNA reads TGTGCCAGCAGCTCGGACAGGTTCTACGAGCAGTACTTC. This codes for CASSSDRFYEQYF.

This sequence joins TRBV3-1 (or the pseudogene TRBV3-2) and TRBJ2-3; weak D call: TRBD2 (5 bases). CDR3 length: 14 amino acids. CDR1 LGHDT and CDR2 YNNKEL come from the germline V gene (reference sequence). The V end lost 10 bases, the J end lost 6 bases, and 20 bases lay between the germline ends. CDR3 sequence: CATSWTDIGDTQYF. The DNA of the CDR3 is TGTGCCACCTCCTGGACTGATATTGGCGATACGCAGTATTTT.

The genes are TRBV9 and TRBJ2-1; TRBD2 matches 8 bases. Per the germline V gene, CDR1 is SGDLS and CDR2 is YYNGEE. The CDR3 is 17 residues long. Trimming cost V 3 bases and J 5 bases; bases outside gene matches: 13. CDR3 region: CASSAERSAGVNNEQFF. The CDR3, as DNA: TGTGCCAGCAGCGCCGAGCGATCAGCGGGGGTGAACAATGAGCAGTTCTTC.

This clone qualifies as medium-sized. This chain joins TRBV6-1 and TRBJ2-7; tentative D call: TRBD2 (7 bases). The CDR3 totals 15 residues. Between the trimmed V and J ends, which lost 1 base and 3 bases, there was a span of 13 bases. CDR1 MNHNS and CDR2 SASEGT come from the germline V gene. The CDR3 region is CASSEEGGGHYEQYF. The CDR3 DNA sequence: TGTGCCAGCAGTGAAGAAGGGGGGGGCCACTACGAGCAGTACTTC.

J is TRBJ2-3 and V is TRBV7-2; 12 bases agree with TRBD2. The CDR3 is made up of 16 amino acids. Germline CDR1 is SGHTA and CDR2 is FQGNSA. J lost 2 bases, V lost 3 bases, and 3 bases had no gene match. Written as DNA, the CDR3 is TGTGCCAGCAGCTTGCGACTAGCGGGGGTCACAGATACGCAGTATTTT. Translation gives CASSLRLAGVTDTQYF.

The gene calls are TRBV18 and TRBJ1-2, with TRBD1 as a possible D gene (5 bases). CDR1 is KGHSH and CDR2 is LQKENI in the germline V gene. With 5 bases removed from V and 6 bases from J, the gap between germline ends came to 19 bases. The CDR3 extends over 15 amino acids. The CDR3 reads CASSARVKGDDGYTF. As DNA, the CDR3 is TGTGCCAGCTCAGCCAGGGTGAAAGGCGACGATGGCTACACCTTC. Combining the CDR3 with reference TRBV18 and TRBJ1-2 gives the whole variable domain NAGVMQNPRHLVRRRGQEARLRCSPMKGHSHVYWYRQLPEEGLKFMVYLQKENIIDESGMPKERFSAEFPKEGPSILRIQQVVRGDSAAYFCASSARVKGDDGYTFGSGTRLTVV.

This clone was seen a single time. The chain employs TRBV2 and TRBJ2-5; D ambiguous. In germline, CDR1 is SNHLY, CDR2 FYNNEI. V was trimmed by 7 bases and J by 1 base, leaving 4 bases between them. The CDR3 consists of 11 residues. The CDR3 loop is CASKLQETQYF. CDR3 DNA sequence: TGTGCCAGCAAGCTCCAAGAGACCCAGTACTTC.

The rearrangement uses TRBV21-1 and TRBJ1-2; no check of the table's D call, TRBD1, against the DNA was made. TRBV21-1 represents a pseudogene. This CDR3 is 15 amino acids long. CDR3 sequence (DNA): TGTGCCAGCAGCACCCCCAGGACAGGGGGCGCTGGCTACACCTTC. It translates to CASSTPRTGGAGYTF.

The CDR3 protein is CATSRDSPIRAENTEAFF. CDR3 DNA: TGTGCCACCAGCAGAGATAGCCCCATCAGGGCCGAGAACACTGAAGCTTTCTTT. V and J are TRBV15 and TRBJ1-1; D possibly corresponds to TRBD1 (5 bases). The CDR3 loop spans 18 amino acids. Per the germline V gene, CDR1 is LNHNV and CDR2 is YYDKDF (reference sequence). The ends were cut back, 0 bases at V and 1 base at J, with 18 bases in the middle.

The chain carries TRBV19 and TRBJ1-3; the D gene is possibly TRBD1 (5 bases). The CDR3 is made up of 17 amino acids. Germline V CDR1 and CDR2: LNHDA, SQIVND (reference sequence). Trimming left V 4 bases short and J 0 bases short, with 16 bases between. CDR3 sequence reads: CASSTIGTSGSGNTIYF. Written as DNA, the CDR3 is TGTGCCAGTAGTACAATAGGGACTTCCGGCTCTGGAAACACCATATATTTT.

The chain is built from TRBV6-5 and TRBJ1-6, with 12 bases identical to TRBD1. Trimming took 7 bases from V and 9 from J; bases not matched to a gene: 4. Germline V lookup: CDR1 MNHEY, CDR2 SVGAGI. The CDR3 consists of 14 residues. CDR3 sequence (DNA): TGTGCCAGCACCCGGGACAGGGGGCTTTCACCCCTCCACTTT. Protein: CASTRDRGLSPLHF.

The rearrangement links TRBV19 to TRBJ2-1; TRBD2 aligns across 9 bases. This CDR3 has 15 residues. In germline, CDR1 is LNHDA, CDR2 SQIVND (reference sequence). With V trimmed by 4 bases and J by 5 bases, 6 bases remained unmatched. The CDR3 protein is CASSTAGGAHNEQFF. The CDR3 region has the DNA TGTGCCAGTAGTACGGCGGGGGGGGCACACAATGAGCAGTTCTTC.

The chain couples TRBV27 to TRBJ1-3; TRBD1 agrees at 12 bases. This CDR3 spans 14 amino acids. The trim removed 6 bases at V and 4 bases at J, leaving 1 base unmatched. In germline, CDR1 is MNHEY, CDR2 SMNVEV (reference sequence). The CDR3 spells CASRGQGAGNTIYF. Here the CDR3 DNA reads TGTGCCAGCAGGGGACAGGGGGCGGGAAACACCATATATTTT.

The CDR3 loop is CASSQDRDQNTIYF. In DNA form, the CDR3 reads TGTGCCAGCAGCCAAGACAGGGATCAAAACACCATATATTTT. The chain employs TRBV9 and TRBJ1-3, with TRBD1 matching 7 bases. After removal of 4 bases from V and 6 bases from J, the junction contained 7 bases not matched to a gene. CDR1 is SGDLS and CDR2 is YYNGEE in the germline V gene. The CDR3 runs 14 residues.

This CDR3 is CASSVYRGQNSPLHF. The DNA of the CDR3 is TGTGCCAGCAGCGTCTACAGGGGGCAGAATTCACCCCTCCACTTT. The chain combines TRBV11-2 with TRBJ1-6, with 9 nucleotides matching TRBD1. Germline V CDR1 and CDR2: SGHAT, FQNNGV. V shed 5 bases and J 7 bases; nucleotides not matched to a gene: 6. The CDR3 has 15 amino acids. Full variable domain (rest looked up from reference TRBV11-2 and TRBJ1-6): EAGVAQSPRYKIIEKRQSVAFWCNPISGHATLYWYQQILGQGPKLLIQFQNNGVVDDSQLPKDRFSAERLKGVDSTLKIQPAKLEDSAVYLCASSVYRGQNSPLHFGNGTRLTVT.

The chain couples TRBV3-1 (or the pseudogene TRBV3-2) to TRBJ2-1; D ambiguous. The CDR3 extends over 14 amino acids. The germline CDR1 and CDR2 sequences are LGHDT and YNNKEL (reference sequence). Trimming cost V 2 bases and J 10 bases, with 15 bases left between them. CDR3 sequence: CASSQPFLSAEQFF. DNA of the CDR3: TGTGCCAGCAGCCAACCTTTCCTAAGCGCGGAGCAGTTCTTC.

CDR3 nucleotide sequence: TGTGCCAGCAGCCAGGACAGGGTTCGAGCTGGAAACACCATATATTTT. The encoded protein is CASSQDRVRAGNTIYF. The V and J genes are TRBV14 and TRBJ1-3; 8 bases match TRBD1. J was trimmed by 2 bases and V by 3 bases; bases with no gene match: 6. CDR1 and CDR2 (germline): SGHDN, FVKESK. The CDR3 extends over 16 amino acids.